Listed below are T cell receptor beta chains from one sample, sequenced in a study of T cell clones after liver transplantation. Sequencing used immunoSEQ multiplex PCR; TCRdb keeps in-frame clones, though not all of them. The data contain some 120,000 clones, around nine tenths of them singletons. The specimen comprised CD4+ T cells from blood, sampled 12 months after liver transplant. The receptors were sampled from a human patient who received a liver transplant. The T cells may come from the graft donor. Both conserved end residues are part of each CDR3. Fields, in order: D gene, clone size, V gene, J gene, CDR3 protein, CDR3 DNA. A D gene is named only where the DNA matches it firmly. Size is stated for part of the rows, as once, few or many counts, or as a class when the clone is expanded.

.,.,TRBV14,TRBJ2-1,CASSTLTGHYNEQFF,TGTGCCAGCAGCACCCTGACAGGCCACTACAATGAGCAGTTCTTC
.,.,TRBV14,TRBJ2-1,CASSRNQVSEQFF,TGTGCCAGCAGCCGTAACCAGGTCAGTGAGCAGTTCTTC
TRBD1,.,TRBV2,TRBJ2-3,CASSRRDSLLSTDTQYF,TGTGCCAGCAGCCGCCGGGACAGTCTCCTTAGCACAGATACGCAGTATTTT
TRBD2,few,TRBV2,TRBJ2-1,CASITGTSNEQFF,TGTGCCAGCATTACCGGGACTAGTAATGAGCAGTTCTTC
.,.,TRBV28,TRBJ1-5,CASSPLNQPQHF,TGTGCCAGCAGTCCACTTAATCAGCCCCAGCATTTT
.,.,TRBV6-1,TRBJ1-6,CASIDGGPNSPLHF,TGTGCCAGCATCGATGGCGGTCCTAATTCACCCCTCCACTTT
.,once,TRBV19,TRBJ2-1,CASSIGRQGSYNEQFF,TGTGCCAGTAGTATAGGTAGGCAGGGCTCATACAATGAGCAGTTCTTC
.,.,TRBV7-6,TRBJ2-5,CASSPLPAAQYF,TGTGCCAGCAGCCCACTCCCTGCGGCCCAGTACTTC
.,.,TRBV9,TRBJ2-1,CASSVGAGISYNEQFF,TGTGCCAGCAGCGTAGGGGCGGGAATCTCCTACAATGAGCAGTTCTTC
.,.,TRBV11-2,TRBJ1-1,CASSLAGARTEAFF,TGTGCCAGCAGCTTAGCGGGAGCCCGCACAGAAGCTTTCTTT
TRBD1,.,TRBV15,TRBJ1-3,CATSRDRESSGNTIYF,TGTGCCACCAGTAGGGACAGGGAAAGCTCTGGAAACACCATATATTTT
.,.,TRBV25-1,TRBJ1-2,CASSGGLANYGYTF,TGTGCCAGCAGTGGGGGGTTAGCTAACTATGGCTACACCTTC
.,.,TRBV6-5,TRBJ2-3,CASSPGRSYTDTQYF,TGTGCCAGCAGCCCCGGCAGGTCTTACACAGATACGCAGTATTTT
.,.,TRBV6-5,TRBJ1-5,CASKSVKGSNQPQHF,TGTGCCAGCAAATCCGTCAAGGGAAGCAATCAGCCCCAGCATTTT
TRBD1,.,TRBV30,TRBJ2-3,CAWASLGDRGSDTQYF,TGTGCCTGGGCCTCCCTCGGGGACAGGGGATCAGATACGCAGTATTTT